These 2 T cell receptor beta chains share one sample of origin, sequenced in a study of T cells in Graves' hyperthyroidism and ophthalmopathy. Authors of the study amplified TCR beta CDR3 regions from RNA transcripts. First-round RT-PCR targeting the TCR CDR3 was performed with the HTBI primer set. TCRdb reprocessed the multiplex PCR reads via MiXCR and lists one record per CDR3 protein. The repertoire holds about 610,000 distinct CDR3 sequences, with roughly 14% as singletons. Sequenced material: blood. All receptors come from a middle-aged woman with Graves' ophthalmopathy.

This clonotype was picked up many times. This chain connects TRBV11-2 to TRBJ2-7; 16 nucleotides line up with TRBD2. The V and J ends lost 0 bases and 2 bases, in that order; junction bases with no gene match: 1. This CDR3 has 17 amino acids. Germline CDR1 is SGHAT and CDR2 is FQNNGV. The CDR3 DNA reads as TGTGCCAGCAGCTTAGAGGGACTAGCGGGAGGGGCCTACGAGCAGTACTTC. Protein sequence: CASSLEGLAGGAYEQYF.

This clonotype has at least ten counts. This CDR3 reads CASTPGPNQPQHF. The CDR3 region has the DNA TGTGCCAGCACCCCAGGTCCAAATCAGCCCCAGCATTTT. The chain carries TRBV6-1 and TRBJ1-5; D is unresolved. V was pared by 7 bases and J by 4 bases, with 11 bases between. The CDR3 is 13 residues long. Germline CDR1 and CDR2: MNHNS and SASEGT.